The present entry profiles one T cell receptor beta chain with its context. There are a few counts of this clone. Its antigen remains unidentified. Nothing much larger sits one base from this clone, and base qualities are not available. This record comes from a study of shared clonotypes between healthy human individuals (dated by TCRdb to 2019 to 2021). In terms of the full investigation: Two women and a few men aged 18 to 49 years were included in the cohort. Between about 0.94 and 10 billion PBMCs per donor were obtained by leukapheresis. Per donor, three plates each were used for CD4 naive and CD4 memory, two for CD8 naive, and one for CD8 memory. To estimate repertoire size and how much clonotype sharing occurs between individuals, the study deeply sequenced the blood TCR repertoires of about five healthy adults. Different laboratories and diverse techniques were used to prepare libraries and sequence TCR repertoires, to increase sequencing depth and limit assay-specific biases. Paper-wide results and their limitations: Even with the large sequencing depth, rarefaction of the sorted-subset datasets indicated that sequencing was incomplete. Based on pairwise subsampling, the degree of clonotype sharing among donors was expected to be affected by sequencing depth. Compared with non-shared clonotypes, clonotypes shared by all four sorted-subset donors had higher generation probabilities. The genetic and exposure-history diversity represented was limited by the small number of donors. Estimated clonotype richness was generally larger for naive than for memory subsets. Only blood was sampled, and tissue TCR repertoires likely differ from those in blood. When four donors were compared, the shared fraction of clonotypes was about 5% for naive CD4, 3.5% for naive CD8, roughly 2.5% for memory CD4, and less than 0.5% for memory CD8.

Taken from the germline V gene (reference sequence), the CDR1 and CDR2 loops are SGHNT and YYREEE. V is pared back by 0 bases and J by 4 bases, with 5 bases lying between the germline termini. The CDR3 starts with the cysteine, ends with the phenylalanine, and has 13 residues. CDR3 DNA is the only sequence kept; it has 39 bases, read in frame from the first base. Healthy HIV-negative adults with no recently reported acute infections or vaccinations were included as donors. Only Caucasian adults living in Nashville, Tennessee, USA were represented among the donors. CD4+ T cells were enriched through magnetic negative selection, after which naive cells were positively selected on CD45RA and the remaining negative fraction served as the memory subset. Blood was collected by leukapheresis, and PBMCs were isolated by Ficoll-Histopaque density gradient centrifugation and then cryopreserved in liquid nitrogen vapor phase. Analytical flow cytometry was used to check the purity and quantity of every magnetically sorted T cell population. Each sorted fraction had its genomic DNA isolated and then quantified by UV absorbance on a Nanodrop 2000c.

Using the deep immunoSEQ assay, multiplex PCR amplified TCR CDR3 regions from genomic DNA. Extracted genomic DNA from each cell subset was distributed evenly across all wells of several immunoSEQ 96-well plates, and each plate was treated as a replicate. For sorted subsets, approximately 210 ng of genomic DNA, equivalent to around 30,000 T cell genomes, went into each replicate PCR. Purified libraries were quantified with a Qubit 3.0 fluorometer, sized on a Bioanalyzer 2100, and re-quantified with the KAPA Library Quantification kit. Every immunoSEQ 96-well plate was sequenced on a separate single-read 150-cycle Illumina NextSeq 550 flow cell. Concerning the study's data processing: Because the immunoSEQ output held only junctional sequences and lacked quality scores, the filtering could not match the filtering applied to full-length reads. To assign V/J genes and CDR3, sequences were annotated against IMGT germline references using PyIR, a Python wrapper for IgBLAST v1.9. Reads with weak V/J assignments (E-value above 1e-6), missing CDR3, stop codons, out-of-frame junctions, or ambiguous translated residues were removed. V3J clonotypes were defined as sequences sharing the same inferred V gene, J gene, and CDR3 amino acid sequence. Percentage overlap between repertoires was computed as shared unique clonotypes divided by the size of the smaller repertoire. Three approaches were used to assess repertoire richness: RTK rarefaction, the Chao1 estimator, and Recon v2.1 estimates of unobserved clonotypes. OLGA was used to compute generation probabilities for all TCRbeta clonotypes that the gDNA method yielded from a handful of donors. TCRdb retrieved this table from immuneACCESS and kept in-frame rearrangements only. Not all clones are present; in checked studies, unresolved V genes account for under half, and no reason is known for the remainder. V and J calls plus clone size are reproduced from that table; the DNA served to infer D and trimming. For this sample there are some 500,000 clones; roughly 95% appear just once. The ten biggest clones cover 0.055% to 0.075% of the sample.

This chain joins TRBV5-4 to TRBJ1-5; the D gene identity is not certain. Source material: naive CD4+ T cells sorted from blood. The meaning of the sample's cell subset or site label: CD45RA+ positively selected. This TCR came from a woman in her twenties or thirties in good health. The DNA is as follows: TGTGCCAGCAGCTTGGATGGGAATCAGCCCCAGCATTTT. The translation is CASSLDGNQPQHF.